These 32 T cell receptor beta chains originate from one sample sequenced in a study of prognosis after radiotherapy for stage I lung cancer. Template was genomic DNA; TCR beta CDR3 amplified in two multiplex PCR rounds. Individual primers that were specific to each TRBV and TRBJ gene served in first-round PCR. TCRdb redid the calling of the multiplex PCR reads with MiXCR, one entry per CDR3 protein. The sample holds 20,000 to 25,000 distinct CDR3 sequences, about 46% seen once. Sequenced here: PBMCs, sampled before or after stereotactic body radiation therapy (not recorded which). These receptor sequences come from a donor of 50 years or more with non-small cell lung cancer.

This chain connects TRBV2 to TRBJ2-2; D not resolved. The CDR3 is 13 amino acids. Trimming took off 5 bases at V and 13 bases at J, with 17 bases between the two ends. Germline V gene lookup returns CDR1 SNHLY and CDR2 FYNNEI. CDR3 sequence (DNA): TGTGCCAGCAGTTCCGGACGAGGAGTAGGGCTGTTTTTT. This gives the protein CASSSGRGVGLFF.

This clonotype occurred many times. V gene TRBV10-3 combines with J gene TRBJ2-2, with 10 bases aligning to TRBD2. This CDR3 spans 15 amino acids. Germline values: CDR1 ENHRY, CDR2 SYGVKD. V lost 5 bases and J lost 3; bases outside the gene matches: 3. CDR3 residues: CAISSLAGYTGELFF. The CDR3 bases are TGTGCCATCAGTTCACTAGCGGGGTACACCGGGGAGCTGTTTTTT.

The chain employs TRBV7-8 and TRBJ1-5; D is unresolved. The CDR3 has 16 residues. Trimming stripped 5 bases from V and 1 base from J, with 15 bases between. Germline V gives CDR1 SGHVS, CDR2 FQNEAQ. CDR3 loop: CASSLIRTTSNQPQHF. CDR3 DNA: TGTGCCAGCAGCCTAATTCGGACGACGAGCAATCAGCCCCAGCATTTT.

In this sample, this clonotype is medium-sized. V usage is TRBV12-3 or TRBV12-4 and J usage is TRBJ1-6, with a weak D call TRBD1 (5 bases). V lost 6 bases and J lost 7, with 16 bases in between. This CDR3 spans 15 amino acids. The CDR3 DNA reads as TGTGCCAGCAGCGCTCGTCAGGGAGCGAATTCACCCCTCCACTTT. Translation gives CASSARQGANSPLHF.

This clonotype has only one observation. This chain joins TRBV6-2 or TRBV6-3 and TRBJ1-6; D perhaps matches TRBD1 (6 bases). The CDR3 length is 11 residues. CDR1 and CDR2 (germline): MNHEY, SVGEGT. V was shortened by 6 bases and J by 12 bases, with 9 bases between the two germline ends. The CDR3 sequence is CASRTGLPLHF. The CDR3 DNA reads as TGTGCCAGCAGGACAGGATTACCCCTCCACTTT.

V usage is TRBV20-1 and J usage is TRBJ2-5, with 11 positions matching TRBD1. The CDR3 consists of 16 residues. The junction had 4 bases not matched to a gene; V was cut back by 0 bases and J by 1 base. From germline, CDR1 is DFQATT and CDR2 SNEGSKA (reference sequence). The CDR3 region is CSARDPGQGGQETQYF. CDR3 coding DNA: TGCAGTGCTAGAGACCCGGGACAGGGGGGCCAAGAGACCCAGTACTTC.

A note on this clonotype: A much larger clone differs by one base, so this may be a read error. This sequence joins TRBV6-1 and TRBJ2-5; D assignment may be TRBD1 or TRBD2 (5 bases each). This CDR3 is built from 17 residues. The ends were cut back, 7 bases at V and 6 bases at J, with 27 bases in the middle. Germline values: CDR1 MNHNS, CDR2 SASEGT. Here the CDR3 reads CASISTPGTRGTQTQYF. CDR3 DNA sequence: TGTGCCAGCATTTCCACTCCCGGGACCCGGGGCACGCAGACCCAGTACTTC.

The gene calls are TRBV7-9 and TRBJ1-4, with 11 bases fitting TRBD1. From germline, CDR1 is SEHNR and CDR2 FQNEAQ (reference sequence). V gave up 4 bases and J gave up 7 bases; unmatched junction bases: 5. CDR3 length: 15 amino acids. For the CDR3, the DNA is TGTGCCAGCAGCTGGACAGGGGGCTCTACTGAAAAACTGTTTTTT. Translating it yields CASSWTGGSTEKLFF.

The rearrangement uses TRBV6-1 and TRBJ1-4; D ambiguous. CDR1 is MNHNS and CDR2 is SASEGT in the germline V gene. CDR3 length equals 14 residues. Trimming removed 5 bases at V and 7 bases at J, with 14 bases between. CDR3 sequence reads: CASSTLAGREKLFF. CDR3 coding DNA: TGTGCCAGCAGTACCCTGGCCGGGCGTGAAAAACTGTTTTTT.

Points on this clonotype: This likely stems from a read error, as it lies one base from a far larger clone. The J gene is TRBJ1-6, the V gene TRBV7-9; TRBD1 might be the D (6 bases). The V end lost 5 bases, the J end lost 10 bases, and 12 bases lay between the germline ends. The V gene's germline CDR1 is SEHNR and CDR2 FQNEAQ (reference sequence). This CDR3 has 13 residues. The CDR3 protein is CASSPRGLSPLHF. The DNA of the CDR3 is TGTGCCAGCAGCCCAAGGGGGTTATCACCCCTCCACTTT.

This clonotype has only a few counts. V gene TRBV12-3 or TRBV12-4 combines with J gene TRBJ2-7; weak D call: TRBD1 (6 bases). The CDR3 loop spans 15 amino acids. Between the trimmed V and J ends, which lost 6 bases and 3 bases, there was a span of 18 bases. The CDR3 sequence: CASRTTGTWGYEQYF. In nucleotides, the CDR3 is TGTGCCAGCAGAACCACCGGGACATGGGGCTACGAGCAGTACTTC.

This clonotype was seen ten or more times. The chain combines TRBV11-2 with TRBJ2-5; unclear D gene. This CDR3 spans 16 amino acids. Trimming removed 5 bases at V and 6 bases at J, with 22 bases between. Germline CDR1 is SGHAT and CDR2 is FQNNGV. DNA for the CDR3: TGTGCCAGCAGCCCATTCTTAAAGGCTAACTACAAGACCCAGTACTTC. It translates to CASSPFLKANYKTQYF.

This clonotype appeared once. The rearrangement links TRBV7-3 to TRBJ2-2, with D possibly being TRBD2 (6 bases). Looked up from germline, CDR1 is SGHTA and CDR2 is FQGTGA. The CDR3 runs to 15 residues. The V end was cut by 5 bases, the J end by 7 bases, with 17 bases between. The CDR3 DNA sequence: TGTGCCAGCAGCCAAATGTTAGCGGTCGGCGGGGAGCTGTTTTTT. It translates to CASSQMLAVGGELFF.

With regard to this clonotype: A far larger clone lies a single base away; this is likely a read error. The CDR3 protein is CASSYNSGSNVLTF. CDR3 bases: TGTGCCAGCAGTTACAACTCTGGGTCCAACGTCCTGACTTTC. The chain employs TRBV6-9 and TRBJ2-6; no firm D call. In germline, CDR1 is MNHGY, CDR2 SVAAGI. This CDR3 is 14 amino acids long.

In regard to this clonotype: Since a much larger clone is just one base distant, this may be a read error. J is TRBJ2-5 and V is TRBV5-5; D is unclear. Germline assignment: CDR1 SGHKS and CDR2 YYEKEE (reference sequence). The CDR3 covers 14 residues. CDR3 sequence: CSSSPAGIQETQYF. CDR3 nucleotides: TGTTCCAGCAGCCCTGCTGGGATCCAAGAGACCCAGTACTTC. Full variable domain (missing parts from reference TRBV5-5 and TRBJ2-5): DAGVTQSPTHLIKTRGQQVTLRCSPISGHKSVSWYQQVLGQGPQFIFQYYEKEERGRGNFPDRFSARQFPNYSSELNVNALLLGDSALYLCSSSPAGIQETQYFGPGTRLLVL.

V usage is TRBV28 and J usage is TRBJ2-7; D not resolved. The germline CDR1 and CDR2 sequences are MDHEN and SYDVKM. This CDR3 has 14 residues. V lost 7 bases and J 2 bases, leaving 15 bases between the germline ends. The CDR3 DNA is TGTGCCAGCATCCCCCAACCTGGGGCCTACGAGCAGTACTTC. Amino acids: CASIPQPGAYEQYF.

This chain uses TRBV20-1 with TRBJ2-7; TRBD1 matches at 7 bases. After removal of 6 bases from V and 3 bases from J, the junction contained 2 bases not matched to a gene. There are 11 residues in the CDR3. CDR1 is DFQATT, CDR2 SNEGSKA, per germline (reference sequence). CDR3 bases: TGCAGTGCCCAGGGGGACTACGAGCAGTACTTC. The encoded protein is CSAQGDYEQYF.

The rearrangement joins TRBV2 to TRBJ2-2; TRBD2 agrees at 9 bases. Germline V CDR1 and CDR2: SNHLY, FYNNEI. The CDR3 spans 14 residues. V lost 8 bases, J lost 4 bases, and 5 bases stayed unmatched. CDR3 coding DNA: TGTGCCAGCGGTGGCGGGAGGGCCACCGGGGAGCTGTTTTTT. Translation: CASGGGRATGELFF.

This clonotype has a count of ten or more. The chain couples TRBV20-1 to TRBJ2-1; 11 bases are a match to TRBD2. The CDR3 length is 14 residues. V trimming: 3 bases; J trimming: 7 bases; junction bases outside the gene matches: 5. Germline-derived CDR1 and CDR2 are DFQATT and SNEGSKA (reference sequence). The CDR3 DNA follows: TGCAGTGCTAGGTTAGCGGGGGGGCGGAATGAGCAGTTCTTC. Translation gives CSARLAGGRNEQFF.

This clonotype is judged medium-sized. V is TRBV24-1 and J is TRBJ2-2, with D perhaps matching TRBD1 or TRBD2 (5 bases each). The CDR3 has 13 amino acids. Germline V gene sequence: CDR1 KGHDR, CDR2 SFDVKD. The V end lost 7 bases, the J end lost 2 bases, and 7 bases lay between the germline ends. The CDR3 DNA follows: TGTGCCACCAGGGGGGACAACACCGGGGAGCTGTTTTTT. Protein sequence: CATRGDNTGELFF.

The chain combines TRBV7-2 with TRBJ1-6, with D possibly TRBD1 on 6 matching bases. V was trimmed by 1 base and J by 2 bases, leaving 15 bases between them. CDR1 SGHTA and CDR2 FQGNSA come from the germline V gene. CDR3 length: 18 amino acids. In DNA, the CDR3 is TGTGCCAGCAGCTTAGTTATTGGGGGGGCGGCCTATAATTCACCCCTCCACTTT. Protein: CASSLVIGGAAYNSPLHF.

The table lists this clonotype with a few counts. The CDR3 DNA follows: TGCGCCAGCAGCTTGCAACTTACGCAGTATTTT. Protein sequence: CASSLQLTQYF. The chain links TRBV5-1 to TRBJ2-3; D unclear. Deletions cut 1 base from V and 8 bases from J, with 5 bases between. The CDR3 loop spans 11 amino acids. The germline V gene has CDR1 SGHRS and CDR2 YFSETQ.

The J gene is TRBJ2-2, the V gene TRBV7-9; 10 positions match TRBD1. CDR3 size: 15 residues. The germline CDR1 and CDR2 sequences are SEHNR and FQNEAQ (reference sequence). J was trimmed by 9 bases and V by 6 bases; bases with no gene match: 10. CDR3 coding DNA: TGTGCCAGCAGAACTGACAGGGGGCTGGCCCGGGAGCTGTTTTTT. It encodes CASRTDRGLARELFF.

With respect to this clonotype: One end of the junction varies from germline; a read error may be responsible. The chain carries TRBV6-4 and TRBJ2-1, with 7 bases that match TRBD2. The germline V gene encodes CDR1 MRHNA and CDR2 SNTAGT. CDR3 length: 15 amino acids. CDR3 amino acids: CSSSDGAGVDNEQFF. The CDR3 DNA reads as TGTTCCAGCAGTGACGGTGCGGGAGTAGACAATGAGCAGTTCTTC.

On this clonotype: This is likely an artifact of a read error, given a far larger clone one base away. The rearrangement links TRBV4-1 to TRBJ2-3; D is undetermined. The germline V gene has CDR1 MGHRA and CDR2 YSYEKL. This CDR3 has 18 residues. This CDR3 is CASSQDLVYGIRTDKQYF. As DNA, the CDR3 is TGTGCCAGCAGCCAAGATCTTGTCTATGGTATCCGCACAGATAAGCAGTATTTT.

This chain uses TRBV7-2 with TRBJ2-3; no firm D call. Germline loops: CDR1 SGHTA, CDR2 FQGNSA. The CDR3 is made up of 16 amino acids. V shed 5 bases and J shed 0 bases, with 15 bases lying between them. The CDR3 sequence is CASSLRPLPSTDTQYF. The CDR3 DNA follows: TGTGCCAGCAGCCTCCGGCCCTTACCCAGCACAGATACGCAGTATTTT.

About this clonotype: A far larger clone is only one base removed, so a read error is likely. This sequence joins TRBV6-6 and TRBJ1-1; the D is unclear. This CDR3 has 11 amino acids. Germline V CDR1 and CDR2: MNHNY, SVGAGI (reference sequence). The CDR3 region is CDSSYWAEAFF. The CDR3 nucleotides read TGTGACAGCAGTTACTGGGCTGAAGCTTTCTTT.

The chain combines TRBV24-1 with TRBJ2-3; D tentatively reads TRBD1 or TRBD2 (5 bases each). Trimming stripped 2 bases from V and 1 base from J, with 18 bases between. Germline lookup yields CDR1 KGHDR and CDR2 SFDVKD. The CDR3 length is 18 residues. CDR3 bases: TGTGCCACCAGTGATTGGGGCAATGGGGGACCCCGCACAGATACGCAGTATTTT. Protein: CATSDWGNGGPRTDTQYF.

Comments on this clonotype: A far larger clone lies a single base away; this is likely a read error. The V gene is TRBV6-5, the J gene TRBJ2-2, with D perhaps given as TRBD1 or TRBD2 (6 bases each). Germline V gene sequence: CDR1 MNHEY, CDR2 SVGAGI. The CDR3 is 16 amino acids. The V end was cut by 6 bases, the J end by 3 bases, with 17 bases between. The CDR3 DNA reads as TGTGCCAGCAGCACCCTGCTGGGGGGCTACACCGGGGAGCTGTTTTTT. Translated: CASSTLLGGYTGELFF.

As regards this clonotype: A much more abundant neighbour one base away suggests this may be a read error. The genes are TRBV5-4 and TRBJ2-1; no clear D gene. Germline V gene sequence: CDR1 SGHNT, CDR2 YYREEE (reference sequence). The CDR3 is made up of 13 amino acids. The CDR3 coding sequence is TGTGCCAACAGCTTCCTAGTCGAAAATGAGCAGTTCTTC. Protein sequence: CANSFLVENEQFF.

Turning to this clonotype: The junction differs from germline at one of its ends, possibly a read error. The CDR3 DNA reads as TGCGCCAGCAGCCAACAGGGCAGTGATTCACCCCCCCACTTT. The encoded protein is CASSQQGSDSPPHF. The V call is TRBV4-3, the J call TRBJ1-6, with D maybe TRBD1 (5 bases). This CDR3 contains 14 residues. Germline CDR1 reads LGHNA; CDR2 reads YSLEER.

This clonotype showed up many times. The chain uses TRBV4-3 and TRBJ2-5; TRBD2 matches 14 bases. Trimming at V came to 3 bases and at J to 5 bases, leaving 5 bases not matched to a gene. The length of the CDR3 is 16 residues. The germline gives CDR1 LGHNA, CDR2 YSLEER. In DNA, the CDR3 is TGCGCCAGCAGCCAGAGACTAGCGGGGGGGCACGAGACCCAGTACTTC. Amino acid sequence: CASSQRLAGGHETQYF.